A selection of T cell receptor beta chains follows, all from one sample in a study of blood T cell repertoires in COVID-19. The data were produced by immunoSEQ multiplex PCR, yet TCRdb's version contains in-frame clones alone and is incomplete. The profile covers some 200,000 clones, with less than 90% appearing a single time and 0.75% to 0.95% taken by the ten largest. The sequenced sample consisted of peripheral blood. The receptors originated from a woman between 65 and 79 years old with acute or convalescent COVID-19. The CDR3 runs from the conserved cysteine through the conserved F or W. The order of the fields is V gene, J gene, clone size, D gene, CDR3 protein, CDR3 DNA. The D gene is left open where the match is weak. The size of a clone is reported for some rows only, either as once, few or many, or as a class for expanded clones.

V: TRBV7-9; J: TRBJ2-1; size: -; D: -; CDR3: CASSLPFGEQFF; DNA: TGTGCCAGCAGCTTGCCCTTCGGGGAGCAGTTCTTC
V: TRBV19; J: TRBJ1-2; size: -; D: -; CDR3: CASSIGGDVRGYTF; DNA: TGTGCCAGTAGTATCGGAGGGGATGTCCGCGGCTACACCTTC
V: TRBV27; J: TRBJ2-1; size: -; D: TRBD2; CDR3: CASSLRIAGGLLSYNEQFF; DNA: TGTGCCAGCAGTTTGAGGATAGCGGGAGGCCTCCTCTCCTACAATGAGCAGTTCTTC
V: TRBV7-9; J: TRBJ1-6; size: -; D: TRBD1; CDR3: CASSSSNTGGESF; DNA: TGTGCCAGCAGCTCCTCGAATACAGGGGGCGAATCGTTT
V: TRBV11-3; J: TRBJ2-7; size: few; D: -; CDR3: CASSLAGYEQYF; DNA: TGTGCCAGCAGCTTAGCGGGCTACGAGCAGTACTTC
V: TRBV7-3; J: TRBJ2-2; size: -; D: -; CDR3: CASSLTGAHGTGELFF; DNA: TGTGCCAGCAGCTTAACGGGTGCCCACGGGACCGGGGAGCTGTTTTTT
V: TRBV2; J: TRBJ2-5; size: few; D: TRBD1; CDR3: CASSLTGEETQYF; DNA: TGTGCCAGCAGCCTAACAGGGGAAGAGACCCAGTACTTC
V: TRBV6-5; J: TRBJ2-3; size: once; D: -; CDR3: CASSYRWGLEDTQYF; DNA: TGTGCCAGCAGTTACAGGTGGGGGCTGGAAGATACGCAGTATTTT
V: TRBV18; J: TRBJ2-5; size: -; D: -; CDR3: CASSQFGTETQYF; DNA: TGTGCCAGCTCACAATTCGGGACTGAGACCCAGTACTTC
V: TRBV6-5; J: TRBJ1-1; size: -; D: -; CDR3: CASSYSSGGTEAFF; DNA: TGTGCCAGCAGTTACTCGTCGGGTGGCACTGAAGCTTTCTTT
V: TRBV6-5; J: TRBJ2-1; size: -; D: -; CDR3: CASSRISYNEQFF; DNA: TGTGCCAGCAGCCGTATTTCCTACAATGAGCAGTTCTTC
V: TRBV20-1; J: TRBJ2-3; size: few; D: TRBD2; CDR3: CSASGLAGIEDTQYF; DNA: TGCAGTGCTAGTGGTCTAGCGGGGATTGAGGATACGCAGTATTTT
V: TRBV18; J: TRBJ2-6; size: -; D: TRBD1; CDR3: CASSPSGGSGANVLTF; DNA: TGTGCCAGCTCACCATCAGGGGGCTCTGGGGCCAACGTCCTGACTTTC
V: TRBV11-3; J: TRBJ1-2; size: -; D: TRBD1; CDR3: CASSTDRGDGYTF; DNA: TGTGCCAGCAGTACCGACAGGGGGGATGGCTACACCTTC
V: TRBV5-1; J: TRBJ1-3; size: few; D: -; CDR3: CASSLGDFSGNTIYF; DNA: TGCGCCAGCAGCTTGGGGGACTTCTCTGGAAACACCATATATTTT
V: TRBV27; J: TRBJ2-7; size: -; D: TRBD2; CDR3: CASGTGGIPYEQYF; DNA: TGTGCCAGCGGGACGGGGGGGATTCCCTACGAGCAGTACTTC
V: TRBV6-1; J: TRBJ2-1; size: -; D: -; CDR3: CASSELGTLNEQFF; DNA: TGTGCCAGCAGTGAGCTAGGGACACTCAATGAGCAGTTCTTC
V: TRBV3-1/TRBV3-2; J: TRBJ2-4; size: -; D: -; CDR3: CASRLFENIQYF; DNA: TGTGCCAGCCGGTTATTCGAAAACATTCAGTACTTC
V: TRBV5-5; J: TRBJ2-3; size: -; D: -; CDR3: CASSLWSGVTDTQYF; DNA: TGTGCCAGCAGCTTGTGGTCAGGGGTCACAGATACGCAGTATTTT
V: TRBV27; J: TRBJ2-5; size: -; D: TRBD1; CDR3: CASSPPRNRGRKHETQYF; DNA: TGTGCCAGCAGTCCACCCAGGAACAGGGGGCGAAAGCACGAGACCCAGTACTTC
V: TRBV6-5; J: TRBJ2-3; size: -; D: TRBD2; CDR3: CASVGSGRASDTQYF; DNA: TGTGCCAGCGTTGGATCCGGGAGGGCCAGTGATACGCAGTATTTT
V: TRBV13; J: TRBJ2-1; size: few; D: TRBD2; CDR3: CASSATSGGANRRSNEQFF; DNA: TGTGCCAGCAGCGCCACTAGCGGGGGGGCCAATCGAAGGTCGAATGAGCAGTTCTTC
V: TRBV6-1; J: TRBJ2-2; size: -; D: TRBD2; CDR3: CASSFQRGNTGELFF; DNA: TGTGCCAGCAGTTTCCAGCGGGGGAACACCGGGGAGCTGTTTTTT
V: TRBV7-2; J: TRBJ1-6; size: -; D: -; CDR3: CASSLLDSNSPLHF; DNA: TGTGCCAGCAGCTTGTTGGACAGTAATTCACCCCTCCACTTT
V: TRBV28; J: TRBJ2-1; size: -; D: TRBD2; CDR3: CASGVSQGLAQFF; DNA: TGTGCCAGCGGGGTATCACAGGGACTAGCGCAGTTCTTC
V: TRBV10-3; J: TRBJ2-2; size: -; D: -; CDR3: CAISEGPNTGELFF; DNA: TGTGCCATCAGTGAGGGGCCTAACACCGGGGAGCTGTTTTTT
V: TRBV28; J: TRBJ2-2; size: -; D: -; CDR3: CASSFLAPPGLFF; DNA: TGTGCCAGCAGTTTTTTGGCCCCCCCGGGGCTGTTTTTT
V: TRBV6-5; J: TRBJ2-1; size: -; D: TRBD1; CDR3: CASSLLGQKYNEQFF; DNA: TGTGCCAGCAGCCTCCTGGGACAGAAGTACAATGAGCAGTTCTTC
V: TRBV19; J: TRBJ2-7; size: -; D: TRBD2; CDR3: CASSSAGTSVTYEQYF; DNA: TGTGCCAGTAGTTCCGCCGGGACTAGCGTAACCTACGAGCAGTACTTC
V: TRBV11-3; J: TRBJ2-3; size: -; D: TRBD2; CDR3: CASSFMTSGSTDTQYF; DNA: TGTGCCAGCAGCTTTATGACTAGCGGAAGCACAGATACGCAGTATTTT
V: TRBV7-9; J: TRBJ2-6; size: -; D: -; CDR3: CASSPQGMIGSGANVLTF; DNA: TGTGCCAGCAGCCCACAGGGCATGATAGGCTCTGGGGCCAACGTCCTGACTTTC
V: TRBV19; J: TRBJ2-1; size: -; D: TRBD2; CDR3: CATLPSGRAKSYNEQFF; DNA: TGTGCCACCCTACCTAGCGGGAGGGCAAAGTCCTACAATGAGCAGTTCTTC
V: TRBV6-2/TRBV6-3; J: TRBJ1-1; size: -; D: -; CDR3: CASSLKPNTEAFF; DNA: TGTGCCAGCAGTTTAAAGCCTAACACTGAAGCTTTCTTT
V: TRBV14; J: TRBJ1-3; size: -; D: TRBD1; CDR3: CASSHTGGSGNTIYF; DNA: TGTGCCAGCAGCCATACAGGGGGCTCGGGAAACACCATATATTTT
V: TRBV7-2; J: TRBJ1-2; size: -; D: TRBD1; CDR3: CASSTRQGPNYGYTF; DNA: TGTGCCAGCAGCACCCGACAGGGCCCCAACTATGGCTACACCTTC
V: TRBV6-5; J: TRBJ2-1; size: once; D: TRBD2; CDR3: CASGYSGVSYNEQFF; DNA: TGTGCCAGCGGCTATAGCGGGGTGTCCTACAATGAGCAGTTCTTC
V: TRBV29-1; J: TRBJ2-5; size: -; D: TRBD2; CDR3: CSVVGGETQYF; DNA: TGCAGCGTTGTGGGAGGGGAGACCCAGTACTTC
V: TRBV25-1; J: TRBJ2-1; size: -; D: TRBD2; CDR3: CASSDNSGPSSYNEQFF; DNA: TGTGCCAGCAGTGATAATAGCGGGCCGAGCTCCTACAATGAGCAGTTCTTC
V: TRBV12-3/TRBV12-4; J: TRBJ1-2; size: -; D: -; CDR3: CASSLTAGQGYTF; DNA: TGTGCCAGCAGTTTAACCGCAGGGCAGGGCTACACCTTC
V: TRBV6-5; J: TRBJ2-7; size: -; D: -; CDR3: CASTRERDEQYF; DNA: TGTGCCAGCACCCGGGAACGGGACGAGCAGTACTTC